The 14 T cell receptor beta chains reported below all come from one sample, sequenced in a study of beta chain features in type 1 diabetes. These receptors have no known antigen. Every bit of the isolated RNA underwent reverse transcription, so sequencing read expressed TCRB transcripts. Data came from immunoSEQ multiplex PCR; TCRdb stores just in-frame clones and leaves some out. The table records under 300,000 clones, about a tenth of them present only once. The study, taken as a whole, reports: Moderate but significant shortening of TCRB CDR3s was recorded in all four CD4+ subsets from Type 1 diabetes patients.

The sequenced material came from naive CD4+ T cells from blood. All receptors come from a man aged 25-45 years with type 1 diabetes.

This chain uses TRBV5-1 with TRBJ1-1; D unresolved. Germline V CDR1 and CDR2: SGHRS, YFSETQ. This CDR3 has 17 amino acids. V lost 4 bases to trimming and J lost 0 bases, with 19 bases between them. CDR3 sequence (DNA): TGCGCCAGCAGCGGAGGAAGTACCAGGAGAGTGAACACTGAAGCTTTCTTT. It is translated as CASSGGSTRRVNTEAFF. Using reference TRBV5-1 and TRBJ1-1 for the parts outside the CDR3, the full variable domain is KAGVTQTPRYLIKTRGQQVTLSCSPISGHRSVSWYQQTPGQGLQFLFEYFSETQRNKGNFPGRFSGRQFSNSRSEMNVSTLELGDSALYLCASSGGSTRRVNTEAFFGQGTRLTVV.

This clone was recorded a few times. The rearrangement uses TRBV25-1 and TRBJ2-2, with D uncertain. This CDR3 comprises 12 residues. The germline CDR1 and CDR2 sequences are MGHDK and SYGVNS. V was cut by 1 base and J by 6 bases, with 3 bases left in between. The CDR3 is CASSESSGELFF. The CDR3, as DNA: TGTGCCAGCAGTGAATCTTCCGGGGAGCTGTTTTTT.

Written as DNA, the CDR3 is TGTGCCAGCAGCCACTTTCCGGGGTTCTATGGCTACACCTTC. Its translation is CASSHFPGFYGYTF. The chain employs TRBV7-9 and TRBJ1-2; D is ambiguous. V was cut by 5 bases and J by 4 bases, with 14 bases left in between. CDR1 and CDR2 from the germline V gene are SEHNR and FQNEAQ (reference sequence). This CDR3 has 14 residues.

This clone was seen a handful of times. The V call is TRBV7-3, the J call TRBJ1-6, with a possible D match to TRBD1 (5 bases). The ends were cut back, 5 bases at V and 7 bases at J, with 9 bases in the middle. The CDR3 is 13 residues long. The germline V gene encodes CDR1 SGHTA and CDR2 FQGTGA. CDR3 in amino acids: CASSPGGNSPLHF. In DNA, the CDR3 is TGTGCCAGCAGCCCGGGGGGGAATTCACCCCTCCACTTT.

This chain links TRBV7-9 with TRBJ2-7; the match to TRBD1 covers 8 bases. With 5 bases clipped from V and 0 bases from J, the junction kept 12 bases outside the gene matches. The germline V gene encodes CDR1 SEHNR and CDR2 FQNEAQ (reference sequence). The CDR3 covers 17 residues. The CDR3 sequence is CASSGQENRGTSYEQYF. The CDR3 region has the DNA TGTGCCAGCAGCGGCCAAGAAAACAGGGGGACCTCCTACGAGCAGTACTTC.

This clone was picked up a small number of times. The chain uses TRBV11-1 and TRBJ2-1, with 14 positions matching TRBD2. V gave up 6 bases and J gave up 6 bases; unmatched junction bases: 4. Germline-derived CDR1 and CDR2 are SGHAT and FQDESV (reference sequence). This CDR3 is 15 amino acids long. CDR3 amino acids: CASRRTSGGPNEQFF. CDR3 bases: TGTGCCAGCAGGCGGACTAGCGGGGGGCCCAATGAGCAGTTCTTC.

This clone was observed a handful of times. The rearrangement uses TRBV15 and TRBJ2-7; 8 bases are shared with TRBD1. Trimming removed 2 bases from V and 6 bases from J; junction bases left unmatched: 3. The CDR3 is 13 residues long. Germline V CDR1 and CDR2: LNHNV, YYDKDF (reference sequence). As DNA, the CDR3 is TGTGCCACCAGCAGACGGGACAGGAGCGAGCAGTACTTC. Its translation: CATSRRDRSEQYF. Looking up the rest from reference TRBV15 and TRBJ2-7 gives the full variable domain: DAMVIQNPRYQVTQFGKPVTLSCSQTLNHNVMYWYQQKSSQAPKLLFHYYDKDFNNEADTPDNFQSRRPNTSFCFLDIRSPGLGDTAMYLCATSRRDRSEQYFGPGTRLTVT.

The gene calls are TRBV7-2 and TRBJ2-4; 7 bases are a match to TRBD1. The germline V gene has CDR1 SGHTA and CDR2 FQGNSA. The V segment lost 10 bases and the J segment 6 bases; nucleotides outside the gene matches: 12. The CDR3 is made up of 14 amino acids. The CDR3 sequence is CATAPFRQGNIQYF. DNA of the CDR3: TGTGCCACTGCACCATTCAGACAGGGAAACATTCAGTACTTC.

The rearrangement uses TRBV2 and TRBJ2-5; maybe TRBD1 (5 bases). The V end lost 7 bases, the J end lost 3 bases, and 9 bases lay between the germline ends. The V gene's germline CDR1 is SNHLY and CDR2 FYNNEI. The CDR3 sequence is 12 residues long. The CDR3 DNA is TGTGCCAGCACACGCAGGGAAGAGACCCAGTACTTC. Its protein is CASTRREETQYF.

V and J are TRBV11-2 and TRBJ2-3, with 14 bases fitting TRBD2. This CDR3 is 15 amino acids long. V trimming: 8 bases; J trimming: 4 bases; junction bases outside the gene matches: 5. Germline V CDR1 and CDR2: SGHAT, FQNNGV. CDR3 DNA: TGTGCCAGCGTAAGACTAGCGGGGGGGGCAGATACGCAGTATTTT. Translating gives CASVRLAGGADTQYF.

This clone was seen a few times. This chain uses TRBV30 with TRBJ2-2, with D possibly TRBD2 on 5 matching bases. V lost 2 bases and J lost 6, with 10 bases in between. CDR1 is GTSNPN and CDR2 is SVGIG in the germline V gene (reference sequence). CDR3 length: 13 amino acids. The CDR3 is CAWSTRESGELFF. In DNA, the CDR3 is TGTGCCTGGAGTACGAGGGAATCCGGGGAGCTGTTTTTT.

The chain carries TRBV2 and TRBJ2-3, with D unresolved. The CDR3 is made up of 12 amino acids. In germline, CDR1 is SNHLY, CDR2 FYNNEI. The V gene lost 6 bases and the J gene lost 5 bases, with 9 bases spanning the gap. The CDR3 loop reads CASSPAQDTQYF. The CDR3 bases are TGTGCCAGCAGCCCCGCACAAGATACGCAGTATTTT. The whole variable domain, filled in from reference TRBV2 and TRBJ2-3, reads EPEVTQTPSHQVTQMGQEVILRCVPISNHLYFYWYRQILGQKVEFLVSFYNNEISEKSEIFDDQFSVERPDGSNFTLKIRSTKLEDSAMYFCASSPAQDTQYFGPGTRLTVL.

The CDR3 nucleotides are TGTGCCAGCAGCCCACTCTGGGGGGACACTGAAGCTTTCTTT. It is translated as CASSPLWGDTEAFF. The V call is TRBV9, the J call TRBJ1-1; a possible D gene is TRBD1 (5 bases). The CDR3 is 14 residues long. Germline assignment: CDR1 SGDLS and CDR2 YYNGEE. Trimming pared 4 bases from V and 3 bases from J, leaving 13 bases between.

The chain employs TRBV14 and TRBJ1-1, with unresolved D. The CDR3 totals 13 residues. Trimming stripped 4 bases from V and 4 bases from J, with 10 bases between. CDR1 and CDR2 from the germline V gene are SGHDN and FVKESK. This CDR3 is CASSPGLSTEAFF. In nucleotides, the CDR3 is TGTGCCAGCAGCCCTGGACTTTCCACTGAAGCTTTCTTT.